Listed below are T cell receptor beta chains from one sample, sequenced in a study of blood T cell repertoires in COVID-19. Sequencing was performed with immunoSEQ multiplex PCR; in TCRdb, only in-frame clones are kept and a portion is missing. The data show about 190,000 clones, roughly 80% seen once. Material: peripheral blood. The source of these receptors is a woman aged 45-59 years with acute or convalescent COVID-19. CDR3s include the opening cysteine and the closing phenylalanine or tryptophan. Each record gives: V gene, J gene, D gene, clone size, CDR3 protein, CDR3 DNA. The D gene is left open where the match is weak. Clone size is stated in some rows and not others, as once, few, many or a class when expanded.

TRBV29-1	TRBJ1-3	-	-	CSAAAAAGNTIYF	TGCAGCGCCGCGGCCGCAGCTGGAAACACCATATATTTT
TRBV27	TRBJ1-6	-	-	CASSPNPLSSYNSPLHF	TGTGCCAGCAGTCCAAACCCCTTGAGCTCCTATAATTCACCCCTCCACTTT
TRBV28	TRBJ1-4	-	few	CASSPRYNEKLFF	TGTGCCAGCAGTCCCCGGTATAATGAAAAACTGTTTTTT
TRBV7-2	TRBJ1-6	TRBD1	few	CASSLARGQGKYNSPLHF	TGTGCCAGCAGCTTAGCTAGGGGGCAGGGGAAGTATAATTCACCCCTCCACTTT
TRBV7-2	TRBJ2-2	TRBD2	once	CASSPTPLAGRTGELFF	TGTGCCAGCAGTCCCACCCCTTTAGCGGGTAGAACCGGGGAGCTGTTTTTT
TRBV19	TRBJ1-5	TRBD1	-	CASRTGSNQPQHF	TGTGCCAGTCGGACAGGTAGCAATCAGCCCCAGCATTTT
TRBV5-1	TRBJ1-1	-	-	CASSSQGHTEAFF	TGCGCCAGCAGCTCCCAGGGGCACACTGAAGCTTTCTTT
TRBV2	TRBJ2-1	-	-	CASSYTGEQFF	TGTGCCAGCAGTTATACGGGTGAGCAGTTCTTC
TRBV7-2	TRBJ1-1	-	few	CASSFDFAMNTEAFF	TGTGCCAGCAGCTTCGATTTCGCGATGAACACTGAAGCTTTCTTT
TRBV24-1	TRBJ2-2	-	-	CATSDPRRVRTTFANTGELFF	TGTGCCACCAGTGACCCCCGGCGGGTTAGAACTACATTCGCGAACACCGGGGAGCTGTTTTTT
TRBV7-2	TRBJ2-1	TRBD2	once	CATGGGRGSYNEQFF	TGTGCCACGGGGGGAGGGCGGGGCTCCTACAATGAGCAGTTCTTC
TRBV6-2/TRBV6-3	TRBJ2-1	TRBD2	-	CASSYRSGGVNEQFF	TGTGCCAGCAGTTACAGGTCGGGAGGGGTGAATGAGCAGTTCTTC
TRBV4-3	TRBJ2-5	-	-	CASSQELEETQYF	TGCGCCAGCAGCCAAGAATTAGAAGAGACCCAGTACTTC
TRBV28	TRBJ1-5	TRBD1	-	CASSARTGNNQPQHF	TGTGCCAGCAGTGCAAGGACAGGGAACAATCAGCCCCAGCATTTT
TRBV4-1	TRBJ2-7	TRBD2	-	CASSQTLPGTGGPPYEQYF	TGCGCCAGCAGCCAAACCCTTCCGGGGACGGGAGGGCCTCCTTACGAGCAGTACTTC
TRBV5-4	TRBJ2-7	TRBD1	-	CASSLVGDRAHEQYF	TGTGCCAGCAGCTTGGTGGGGGACAGGGCCCACGAGCAGTACTTC
TRBV6-5	TRBJ2-1	TRBD2	-	CASSSGLASNEQFF	TGTGCCAGCAGTTCGGGACTAGCTAGCAATGAGCAGTTCTTC
TRBV3-1/TRBV3-2	TRBJ2-6	-	-	CASSQESSGANVLTF	TGTGCCAGCAGCCAAGAGAGCTCTGGGGCCAACGTCCTGACTTTC
TRBV6-1	TRBJ2-7	-	-	CASSEKWGPYEQYF	TGTGCCAGCAGTGAGAAGTGGGGGCCCTACGAGCAGTACTTC
TRBV19	TRBJ2-7	TRBD1	once	CASRPPGGQGIHEQYF	TGTGCCAGTAGGCCTCCGGGGGGACAGGGGATCCACGAGCAGTACTTC
TRBV5-1	TRBJ2-5	TRBD1	-	CASSSDRLETQYF	TGCGCCAGCAGCTCGGACAGGTTAGAGACCCAGTACTTC
TRBV6-5	TRBJ1-2	TRBD1	-	CASSKTGDYGYTF	TGTGCCAGCAGTAAGACAGGGGACTATGGCTACACCTTC
TRBV5-1	TRBJ1-2	TRBD1	once	CASSSTLGTENYGYTF	TGCGCCAGCAGCTCGACCCTCGGGACAGAAAACTATGGCTACACCTTC
TRBV28	TRBJ1-1	-	-	CASSLDSEAFF	TGTGCCAGCAGTTTGGACAGCGAAGCTTTCTTT
TRBV6-5	TRBJ2-7	TRBD1	once	CASSHRGAYEQYF	TGTGCCAGCAGCCACAGGGGCGCCTACGAGCAGTACTTC
TRBV12-5	TRBJ1-1	-	-	CASGLDTANTEAFF	TGTGCTAGTGGTTTGGATACAGCGAACACTGAAGCTTTCTTT
TRBV5-6	TRBJ1-1	-	-	CASSPRNTEAFF	TGTGCCAGCAGCCCCAGAAACACTGAAGCTTTCTTT